Below are 26 T cell receptor beta chains sequenced from a single sample in a study of T-cell reconstitution after alpha-beta-depleted transplantation in children. During its preparation, the TCRbeta library received unique molecular identifiers. TCRdb re-called the PCR reads with MiXCR, one entry per CDR3 protein. The sample holds approximately 390,000 distinct CDR3 sequences, about 11% seen once. The sequencing here drew on PBMCs from the stem cell graft donor, taken from the stem cell graft. These receptor sequences come from a human donor who donated a stem cell graft to a child with acute myeloid leukemia.

The chain joins TRBV6-6 to TRBJ2-1; 8 bases are a match to TRBD2. Germline V lookup: CDR1 MNHNY, CDR2 SVGAGI (reference sequence). The CDR3 consists of 17 residues. V shed 2 bases and J 6 bases; nucleotides not matched to a gene: 12. The CDR3 bases are TGTGCCAGCAGTTACGTTGGCGGGAGGCGTTACGGCAATGAGCAGTTCTTC. It codes for CASSYVGGRRYGNEQFF.

This clonotype was seen at least ten times. The chain employs TRBV29-1 and TRBJ2-3, with a possible D match to TRBD2 (6 bases). CDR1 and CDR2 (germline): SQVTM, ANQGSEA. V lost 3 bases and J lost 2, with 9 bases in between. This CDR3 is built from 13 residues. In nucleotides, the CDR3 is TGCAGCGTTGATTGGGGGGTCACAGATACGCAGTATTTT. Its translation is CSVDWGVTDTQYF.

This clonotype showed up just a few times. This chain connects TRBV6-1 to TRBJ2-2, with D perhaps given as TRBD1 or TRBD2 (6 bases each). Germline V gene data show CDR1 as MNHNS and CDR2 as SASEGT. Trimming took off 7 bases at V and 3 bases at J, with 18 bases between the two ends. CDR3 length equals 16 residues. CDR3 nucleotides: TGTGCCAGCACCTCGGGACCGGGGGCTTACACCGGGGAGCTGTTTTTT. This gives the protein CASTSGPGAYTGELFF.

This clonotype was seen only a few times. The rearrangement joins TRBV5-1 to TRBJ2-2; 7 positions match TRBD2. Germline CDR1 SGHRS, CDR2 YFSETQ. The CDR3 loop spans 15 amino acids. V shed 4 bases, J shed 4 bases, and the junction held 7 bases outside the gene matches. As DNA, the CDR3 is TGCGCCAGCAGCCCCCCTCCTAGCGGCACCGGGGAGCTGTTTTTT. This codes for CASSPPPSGTGELFF. The full variable domain, with the rest looked up from reference TRBV5-1 and TRBJ2-2, is KAGVTQTPRYLIKTRGQQVTLSCSPISGHRSVSWYQQTPGQGLQFLFEYFSETQRNKGNFPGRFSGRQFSNSRSEMNVSTLELGDSALYLCASSPPPSGTGELFFGEGSRLTVL.

This chain connects TRBV11-1 to TRBJ2-5; 7 nucleotides agree with TRBD2. Germline V gene lookup returns CDR1 SGHAT and CDR2 FQDESV (reference sequence). After removal of 1 base from V and 9 bases from J, the junction contained 5 bases not matched to a gene. The CDR3 contains 13 residues. CDR3 protein: CASSLVFREAQYF. CDR3 DNA: TGTGCCAGCAGCTTAGTTTTTCGGGAGGCCCAGTACTTC.

This clonotype showed up just a few times. The DNA of the CDR3 is TGTGCCAGCAGCCAAGACGGCGGGAGGGCCCGGGAGCAGTACTTC. Protein sequence: CASSQDGGRAREQYF. This rearrangement joins TRBV4-2 to TRBJ2-7; 9 bases are shared with TRBD2. The germline V gene has CDR1 LGHNA and CDR2 YNFKEQ. This CDR3 region has 15 residues. V shed 0 bases, J shed 7 bases, and the junction held 7 bases outside the gene matches.

This clonotype was observed many times. The V gene is TRBV7-2, the J gene TRBJ1-2, with D possibly matching TRBD1 (5 bases). This CDR3 has 14 amino acids. CDR1 and CDR2 from the germline V gene are SGHTA and FQGNSA. The V gene lost 1 base and the J gene lost 8 bases, with 14 bases spanning the gap. CDR3 residues: CASSLEISKGGYTF. DNA of the CDR3: TGTGCCAGCAGCTTAGAAATTTCCAAGGGGGGCTACACCTTC.

This clonotype was found a few times. V usage is TRBV20-1 and J usage is TRBJ2-1; TRBD1 matches 9 bases. The germline V gene has CDR1 DFQATT and CDR2 SNEGSKA (reference sequence). The CDR3 is made up of 14 amino acids. Trimming took 5 bases from V and 3 from J; bases not matched to a gene: 5. This chain's CDR3 is CSASKDRGYNEQFF. The CDR3 nucleotides are TGCAGTGCTTCTAAGGACAGGGGCTACAATGAGCAGTTCTTC.

This clonotype was seen at least ten times. In DNA form, the CDR3 reads TGTGCCAGCAGCCCCCTGGACAGGGCGGTAACTGAAGCTTTCTTT. Its protein is CASSPLDRAVTEAFF. J is TRBJ1-1 and V is TRBV7-6; TRBD1 aligns across 8 bases. J gave up 5 bases and V 5 bases, and 10 bases lay outside the gene matches. The CDR3 runs to 15 residues. CDR1 is SGHVS, CDR2 FNYEAQ, per germline.

The table lists this clonotype with a few counts. CDR3 in amino acids: CSAIRDRGRIHQETQYF. The CDR3 nucleotides read TGCAGTGCTATCCGGGACAGGGGGCGAATCCACCAAGAGACCCAGTACTTC. The V call is TRBV20-1, the J call TRBJ2-5; 12 nucleotides line up with TRBD1. Germline V gene lookup returns CDR1 DFQATT and CDR2 SNEGSKA (reference sequence). V trimming: 4 bases; J trimming: 0 bases; junction bases outside the gene matches: 9. This CDR3 has 17 residues.

This clonotype was seen at least ten times. The chain carries TRBV12-3 or TRBV12-4 and TRBJ1-1; 8 positions match TRBD1. The CDR3 contains 13 residues. J was trimmed by 6 bases and V by 6 bases; bases with no gene match: 6. The CDR3 DNA reads TGTGCCAGCAGAGAGACAGGGGTCGCTGAAGCTTTCTTT. Translated: CASRETGVAEAFF.

In its sample, this clonotype was seen a few times. This chain uses TRBV11-3 with TRBJ2-1; possible D gene TRBD1, 6 bases. The CDR3 sequence is 14 residues long. Germline CDR1 and CDR2: SGHNT and YENEEA. Trimming pared 3 bases from V and 3 bases from J, leaving 9 bases between. CDR3: CASSLTGLYNEQFF. CDR3 DNA: TGTGCCAGCAGCTTGACAGGCCTCTACAATGAGCAGTTCTTC.

V and J are TRBV7-9 and TRBJ2-1; 7 bases agree with TRBD2. Germline V gives CDR1 SEHNR, CDR2 FQNEAQ (reference sequence). V dropped 4 bases and J dropped 4; count of bases not matched to a gene: 10. The CDR3 spans 16 residues. CDR3 residues: CASSSNLPGGYNEQFF. The CDR3 nucleotides read TGTGCCAGCAGCTCGAACCTCCCGGGGGGTTACAATGAGCAGTTCTTC.

This rearrangement joins TRBV1 to TRBJ2-1; TRBD2, as called in the table, went unchecked against the DNA. TRBV1 corresponds to a pseudogene. There are 12 residues in the CDR3. In nucleotides, the CDR3 is TGCACCAGCAGCGGGAGGGGGAATGAGCAGTTCTTC. Translating it yields CTSSGRGNEQFF.

The V and J genes are TRBV7-2 and TRBJ2-5; D is ambiguous. Germline values: CDR1 SGHTA, CDR2 FQGNSA. The CDR3 has 13 amino acids. The ends were cut back, 3 bases at V and 5 bases at J, with 10 bases in the middle. CDR3 coding DNA: TGTGCCAGCAGCTTCGCGCGGAAGGAGACCCAGTACTTC. Translation: CASSFARKETQYF. Full variable domain (rest looked up from reference TRBV7-2 and TRBJ2-5): GAGVSQSPSNKVTEKGKDVELRCDPISGHTALYWYRQSLGQGLEFLIYFQGNSAPDKSGLPSDRFSAERTGGSVSTLTIQRTQQEDSAVYLCASSFARKETQYFGPGTRLLVL.

In its sample, this clonotype was seen a few times. This chain joins TRBV10-2 and TRBJ2-3; D ambiguous. The CDR3 is made up of 11 amino acids. V shed 7 bases and J shed 2 bases, with 4 bases lying between them. Germline CDR1 and CDR2: WSHSY and SAAADI. The CDR3 DNA reads as TGCGCCAGCATTAACACAGATACGCAGTATTTT. It translates to CASINTDTQYF.

This clonotype was seen a handful of times. The J gene is TRBJ2-7, the V gene TRBV7-9; D uncertain. Germline CDR1 and CDR2: SEHNR and FQNEAQ (reference sequence). V shed 2 bases and J shed 3 bases, with 11 bases lying between them. CDR3 length: 14 residues. The CDR3 DNA reads as TGTGCCAGCAGCTTATACGATGCTAACTACGAGCAGTACTTC. Residues: CASSLYDANYEQYF.

The V gene is TRBV20-1, the J gene TRBJ2-1; 8 bases are shared with TRBD2. The J segment lost 7 bases and the V segment lost 2 bases, leaving 10 bases of the junction unmatched. Germline CDR1 reads DFQATT; CDR2 reads SNEGSKA (reference sequence). This CDR3 is built from 15 residues. The CDR3 DNA follows: TGCAGTGCTAGACGCGGGACTAGTTCAAGGAATGAGCAGTTCTTC. Its protein is CSARRGTSSRNEQFF.

This chain joins TRBV3-1 and TRBJ2-7, with D perhaps matching TRBD1 or TRBD2 (5 bases each). V lost 2 bases to trimming and J lost 6 bases, with 14 bases between them. Germline V lookup: CDR1 LGHDT, CDR2 YNNKEL (reference sequence). CDR3 size: 14 residues. The CDR3 sequence: CASSQFQGPGEQYF. The CDR3 DNA sequence: TGTGCCAGCAGCCAATTTCAGGGACCGGGCGAGCAGTACTTC.

The chain uses TRBV6-5 and TRBJ2-3, with TRBD1 as a possible D gene (5 bases). The germline CDR1 and CDR2 sequences are MNHEY and SVGAGI. Trimming stripped 0 bases from V and 4 bases from J, with 17 bases between. CDR3 length: 17 residues. The CDR3 protein is CASSYSNPGFDADTQYF. In DNA, the CDR3 is TGTGCCAGCAGTTACTCGAATCCAGGGTTTGACGCAGATACGCAGTATTTT.

This clonotype has more than one count but fewer than ten. The chain couples TRBV6-4 to TRBJ1-1; D is ambiguous. The ends were cut back, 5 bases at V and 4 bases at J, with 11 bases in the middle. The CDR3 has 13 amino acids. Germline values: CDR1 MRHNA, CDR2 SNTAGT. The CDR3 reads CASSREVGTEAFF. The CDR3, as DNA: TGTGCCAGCAGTAGGGAAGTAGGCACTGAAGCTTTCTTT.

The V and J genes are TRBV7-3 and TRBJ1-1; 12 positions match TRBD1. The CDR3 spans 15 residues. Germline V gene data show CDR1 as SGHTA and CDR2 as FQGTGA. The V gene end was trimmed by 1 base and the J gene end by 5 bases; junction bases not matched to a gene: 2. The CDR3 bases are TGTGCCAGCAGCTTAATGGGACAGGGGGCTACTGAAGCTTTCTTT. Its protein product is CASSLMGQGATEAFF.

This chain links TRBV28 with TRBJ2-2; D is uncertain. Germline-derived CDR1 and CDR2 are MDHEN and SYDVKM. The germline V and J ends were trimmed by 6 bases and 7 bases, with 3 bases remaining between them. The length of the CDR3 is 10 residues. In DNA form, the CDR3 reads TGTGCCAGCAGCTACGGGGAGCTGTTTTTT. Translating it yields CASSYGELFF.

The chain uses TRBV5-1 and TRBJ2-3; D possibly corresponds to TRBD1 (5 bases). Trimming removed 5 bases at V and 3 bases at J, with 13 bases between. The CDR3 runs to 14 residues. In germline, CDR1 is SGHRS, CDR2 YFSETQ. The CDR3 region has the DNA TGCGCCAGCAGTGAGCCAGGGAATACAGATACGCAGTATTTT. Translating it yields CASSEPGNTDTQYF.

This clonotype was detected ten times or more. The V call is TRBV7-8, the J call TRBJ2-5, with a tentative D call TRBD2 (5 bases). The CDR3 is 14 amino acids. Germline V gives CDR1 SGHVS, CDR2 FQNEAQ. Trimming stripped 2 bases from V and 4 bases from J, with 11 bases between. The CDR3 sequence is CASSLYLEGETQYF. CDR3 bases: TGTGCCAGCAGCTTATATCTTGAGGGAGAGACCCAGTACTTC.

This clonotype has a handful of counts. The genes are TRBV25-1 and TRBJ1-4, with D possibly matching TRBD1 (5 bases). The CDR3 is 14 amino acids. The V and J ends lost 4 bases and 5 bases respectively, with 11 bases between them. Germline V CDR1 and CDR2: MGHDK, SYGVNS. The CDR3 here is CASSASRGNEKLFF. The CDR3 DNA sequence: TGTGCCAGCAGTGCCTCGCGGGGGAATGAAAAACTGTTTTTT.